One sample yielded the 31 T cell receptor beta chains listed below, sequenced in a study of blood T cell repertoires in COVID-19. Profiled with immunoSEQ multiplex PCR; TCRdb holds only in-frame clones, not every one. Here the sample spans 150,000 to 200,000 clones, less than 90% being singletons. The sequencing input was PBMCs or T cells enriched from blood (not recorded which). These TCRs come from a human donor with acute COVID-19. The donor label of this sample is uncertain.

The rearrangement links TRBV6-5 to TRBJ2-7; weak D call: TRBD1 (5 bases). V shed 0 bases and J shed 9 bases, with 21 bases lying between them. The germline gives CDR1 MNHEY, CDR2 SVGAGI. The CDR3 is 16 residues long. The DNA of the CDR3 is TGTGCCAGCAGTTACTCAGTTGGGCAGGGCGACCAGGGGCAGTACTTC. Its protein is CASSYSVGQGDQGQYF.

The chain combines TRBV4-3 with TRBJ1-4, with D unresolved. The germline V gene has CDR1 LGHNA and CDR2 YSLEER. Trimming stripped 0 bases from V and 2 bases from J, with 13 bases between. The CDR3 extends over 17 amino acids. CDR3 in DNA: TGCGCCAGCAGCCAAGAAGTTTACCGGCGGACTAATGAAAAACTGTTTTTT. Translated: CASSQEVYRRTNEKLFF.

This chain connects TRBV29-1 to TRBJ1-1, with D uncertain. CDR3 size: 12 residues. In germline, CDR1 is SQVTM, CDR2 ANQGSEA. V lost 6 bases and J 1 base, leaving 9 bases between the germline ends. CDR3 loop: CSVVPGNTEAFF. The CDR3 DNA follows: TGCAGCGTCGTCCCAGGGAACACTGAAGCTTTCTTT.

CDR3: CASSLSRDTEAFF. CDR3 nucleotide sequence: TGTGCCAGCAGCTTGTCCAGGGACACTGAAGCTTTCTTT. The chain has TRBV7-9 and TRBJ1-1; D might be TRBD1 (5 bases). The V end lost 3 bases, the J end lost 3 bases, and 8 bases lay between the germline ends. Germline V gives CDR1 SEHNR, CDR2 FQNEAQ (reference sequence). This CDR3 has 13 amino acids.

The chain uses TRBV5-1 and TRBJ1-5, with D possibly matching TRBD1 (6 bases). V was trimmed by 2 bases and J by 3 bases, leaving 12 bases between them. The CDR3 spans 15 residues. CDR1 and CDR2 from the germline V gene are SGHRS and YFSETQ. The CDR3 spells CASSLGGQFNQPQHF. In DNA form, the CDR3 reads TGCGCCAGCAGCTTAGGTGGACAGTTCAATCAGCCCCAGCATTTT.

The gene calls are TRBV19 and TRBJ2-7; D remains unclear. This CDR3 comprises 13 residues. Germline CDR1 LNHDA, CDR2 SQIVND (reference sequence). The V and J ends lost 0 bases and 6 bases respectively, with 9 bases between them. CDR3 sequence (DNA): TGTGCCAGTAGTATAGATCGGGTAAGCGAGCAGTACTTC. This sequence encodes CASSIDRVSEQYF.

The V gene is TRBV11-1, the J gene TRBJ2-1; the D gene is possibly TRBD1 (6 bases). CDR1 is SGHAT and CDR2 is FQDESV in the germline V gene (reference sequence). V dropped 5 bases and J dropped 5 bases, with 19 bases sitting between them. The CDR3 runs 16 residues. The CDR3 protein is CASSRDQGFIHNEQFF. The CDR3 bases are TGTGCCAGCAGCCGGGATCAGGGGTTTATCCACAATGAGCAGTTCTTC.

This chain connects TRBV27 to TRBJ2-7; D gene unclear. Germline V lookup: CDR1 MNHEY, CDR2 SMNVEV (reference sequence). The CDR3 contains 12 residues. V was clipped by 2 bases and J by 7 bases, with 9 bases between them. Here the CDR3 reads CASSLTAGEQYF. CDR3 in DNA: TGTGCCAGCAGTTTAACTGCAGGAGAGCAGTACTTC.

CDR3 sequence (DNA): TGTGCCAGCAGCTTGACACTAGAAGAGACCCAGTACTTC. Encoded protein: CASSLTLEETQYF. J is TRBJ2-5 and V is TRBV5-6; D might be TRBD2 (5 bases). The CDR3 extends over 13 amino acids. The germline V and J ends were trimmed by 1 base and 3 bases, with 7 bases remaining between them. Germline V gives CDR1 SGHDT, CDR2 YYEEEE.

The chain carries TRBV29-1 and TRBJ1-1; perhaps TRBD1 as D (6 bases). V was trimmed by 6 bases and J by 1 base, leaving 9 bases between them. In germline, CDR1 is SQVTM, CDR2 ANQGSEA. The CDR3 totals 12 residues. The CDR3 sequence: CSVGHTNTEAFF. CDR3 nucleotide sequence: TGCAGCGTGGGACACACGAACACTGAAGCTTTCTTT.

The CDR3: CASSFYLTDGDWNTGELFF. CDR3 nucleotides: TGCGCCAGCAGCTTCTACCTGACCGACGGGGACTGGAACACCGGGGAGCTGTTTTTT. The chain couples TRBV5-1 to TRBJ2-2, with a possible D match to TRBD2 (6 bases). The V end was cut by 2 bases, the J end by 1 base, with 21 bases between. Germline-derived CDR1 and CDR2 are SGHRS and YFSETQ. CDR3 length equals 19 residues. The full variable domain, rest sourced from reference TRBV5-1 and TRBJ2-2, is KAGVTQTPRYLIKTRGQQVTLSCSPISGHRSVSWYQQTPGQGLQFLFEYFSETQRNKGNFPGRFSGRQFSNSRSEMNVSTLELGDSALYLCASSFYLTDGDWNTGELFFGEGSRLTVL.

This chain links TRBV19 with TRBJ2-4; no clear D gene. Germline-derived CDR1 and CDR2 are LNHDA and SQIVND (reference sequence). V shed 1 base and J shed 7 bases, with 5 bases lying between them. The CDR3 consists of 12 residues. The CDR3: CASSIGRNIQYF. The DNA of the CDR3 is TGTGCCAGTAGTATAGGGCGGAACATTCAGTACTTC.

The chain employs TRBV5-4 and TRBJ2-7; 10 bases match TRBD1. In germline, CDR1 is SGHNT, CDR2 YYREEE (reference sequence). Trimming cost V 7 bases and J 5 bases; bases outside gene matches: 15. The CDR3 sequence is 16 residues long. The CDR3 sequence: CASWGGPGQGSHEQYF. CDR3 sequence (DNA): TGTGCCAGCTGGGGGGGACCGGGACAGGGGTCCCACGAGCAGTACTTC. Variable domain in full (rest from reference TRBV5-4 and TRBJ2-7): ETGVTQSPTHLIKTRGQQVTLRCSSQSGHNTVSWYQQALGQGPQFIFQYYREEENGRGNFPPRFSGLQFPNYSSELNVNALELDDSALYLCASWGGPGQGSHEQYFGPGTRLTVT.

The genes are TRBV5-1 and TRBJ2-3; D is ambiguous. This CDR3 spans 15 amino acids. Germline assignment: CDR1 SGHRS and CDR2 YFSETQ. Trimming removed 7 bases from V and 0 bases from J, with 15 bases in between. CDR3 nucleotides: TGCGCCAGCGCCTCCCTAGGAGCTAGCACAGATACGCAGTATTTT. This encodes CASASLGASTDTQYF. Filled out from reference TRBV5-1 and TRBJ2-3, the complete variable domain reads KAGVTQTPRYLIKTRGQQVTLSCSPISGHRSVSWYQQTPGQGLQFLFEYFSETQRNKGNFPGRFSGRQFSNSRSEMNVSTLELGDSALYLCASASLGASTDTQYFGPGTRLTVL.

This chain uses TRBV19 with TRBJ1-4; D uncertain. This CDR3 spans 15 amino acids. Germline CDR1 reads LNHDA; CDR2 reads SQIVND (reference sequence). V dropped 0 bases and J dropped 6 bases, with 11 bases sitting between them. The CDR3 region is CASSIDPGSDEKLFF. CDR3 nucleotides: TGTGCCAGTAGTATAGATCCCGGGAGTGATGAAAAACTGTTTTTT.

The sample holds one count of this clone. The chain has TRBV6-4 and TRBJ1-2, with D perhaps TRBD1 (5 bases). CDR1 and CDR2 from the germline V gene are MRHNA and SNTAGT. There are 13 residues in the CDR3. Trimming took off 8 bases at V and 5 bases at J, with 15 bases between the two ends. This CDR3 is CASLPRTRYGYTF. In DNA, the CDR3 is TGTGCCAGCCTCCCCCGGACAAGGTATGGCTACACCTTC.

The V call is TRBV5-6, the J call TRBJ1-6, with TRBD1 matching 9 bases. The CDR3 has 16 amino acids. The germline V gene has CDR1 SGHDT and CDR2 YYEEEE. The trim removed 6 bases at V and 9 bases at J, leaving 13 bases unmatched. In DNA, the CDR3 is TGTGCCAGCACCTTTCGGGACAGGGCTTACGGTTCACCCCTCCACTTT. It codes for CASTFRDRAYGSPLHF.

DNA for the CDR3: TGCGCCAGCAGCTTAGCGGGACCCCAAGAGACCCAGTACTTC. It encodes CASSLAGPQETQYF. The chain couples TRBV5-1 to TRBJ2-5, with TRBD2 identical over 7 bases. The length of the CDR3 is 14 residues. Germline V gene data show CDR1 as SGHRS and CDR2 as YFSETQ. V dropped 2 bases and J dropped 1; count of bases not matched to a gene: 2.

V and J are TRBV15 and TRBJ2-5; D call uncertain. This CDR3 has 13 residues. V lost 2 bases to trimming and J lost 4 bases, with 8 bases between them. CDR1 and CDR2 from the germline V gene are LNHNV and YYDKDF (reference sequence). Here the CDR3 reads CATSRPPLETQYF. The CDR3 DNA is TGTGCCACCAGCAGACCCCCCCTAGAGACCCAGTACTTC. Using reference TRBV15 and TRBJ2-5 for the parts outside the CDR3, the full variable domain is DAMVIQNPRYQVTQFGKPVTLSCSQTLNHNVMYWYQQKSSQAPKLLFHYYDKDFNNEADTPDNFQSRRPNTSFCFLDIRSPGLGDTAMYLCATSRPPLETQYFGPGTRLLVL.

V and J are TRBV7-3 and TRBJ2-1; 7 nucleotides match TRBD1. CDR3 length equals 14 residues. V trimming: 6 bases; J trimming: 5 bases; junction bases outside the gene matches: 7. Germline V CDR1 and CDR2: SGHTA, FQGTGA. The CDR3 loop is CASSPGQRDNEQFF. CDR3 coding DNA: TGTGCCAGCAGTCCGGGACAGCGAGACAATGAGCAGTTCTTC.

The chain joins TRBV19 to TRBJ1-4; possibly TRBD1 for D (5 bases). Per the germline V gene, CDR1 is LNHDA and CDR2 is SQIVND (reference sequence). The CDR3 consists of 14 residues. V lost 5 bases to trimming and J lost 7 bases, with 14 bases between them. CDR3 region: CASSFQIGGEKLFF. The CDR3, as DNA: TGTGCCAGTAGTTTCCAGATCGGGGGTGAAAAACTGTTTTTT. The whole variable domain, remainder taken from reference TRBV19 and TRBJ1-4, is DGGITQSPKYLFRKEGQNVTLSCEQNLNHDAMYWYRQDPGQGLRLIYYSQIVNDFQKGDIAEGYSVSREKKESFPLTVTSAQKNPTAFYLCASSFQIGGEKLFFGSGTQLSVL.

The CDR3: CASSLRGGNTEAFF. Here the CDR3 DNA reads TGTGCCAGCAGTTTAAGAGGGGGGAACACTGAAGCTTTCTTT. The chain joins TRBV27 to TRBJ1-1, with D maybe TRBD1 (6 bases). Trimming left V 2 bases short and J 1 base short, with 8 bases between. The CDR3 has 14 amino acids. CDR1 and CDR2 from the germline V gene are MNHEY and SMNVEV (reference sequence).

This clone was picked up one time. The CDR3 nucleotides read TGCAGCGTTGAAGATTTAGCGGGGTTTCTAAACAATGAGCAGTTCTTC. This codes for CSVEDLAGFLNNEQFF. The V gene is TRBV29-1, the J gene TRBJ2-1; the match to TRBD2 covers 8 bases. The CDR3 loop spans 16 amino acids. Germline V lookup: CDR1 SQVTM, CDR2 ANQGSEA. The V gene end was trimmed by 0 bases and the J gene end by 5 bases; junction bases not matched to a gene: 9.

The chain couples TRBV7-3 to TRBJ2-7, with D possibly TRBD2 on 6 matching bases. Trimming stripped 2 bases from V and 8 bases from J, with 13 bases between. CDR1 and CDR2 from the germline V gene are SGHTA and FQGTGA. There are 13 residues in the CDR3. The CDR3 DNA is TGTGCCAGCAGCTTACGTAGGAGGGGAAAGCAGTACTTC. This gives the protein CASSLRRRGKQYF.

V is TRBV11-3 and J is TRBJ1-1, with D uncertain. Trimming left V 1 base short and J 5 bases short, with 8 bases between. In germline, CDR1 is SGHNT, CDR2 YENEEA. This CDR3 has 13 residues. DNA of the CDR3: TGTGCCAGCAGCTTAGTCCCGGAGACTGAAGCTTTCTTT. This gives the protein CASSLVPETEAFF. Full variable domain (missing parts from reference TRBV11-3 and TRBJ1-1): EAGVVQSPRYKIIEKKQPVAFWCNPISGHNTLYWYLQNLGQGPELLIRYENEEAVDDSQLPKDRFSAERLKGVDSTLKIQPAELGDSAVYLCASSLVPETEAFFGQGTRLTVV.

V usage is TRBV6-5 and J usage is TRBJ1-1, with D tentatively TRBD1 (5 bases). The length of the CDR3 is 13 residues. Germline V gene data show CDR1 as MNHEY and CDR2 as SVGAGI. Trimming took 7 bases from V and 2 from J, leaving 11 bases between them. The CDR3 nucleotides are TGTGCCAGCATGGGCGGACAAAACACTGAAGCTTTCTTT. It encodes CASMGGQNTEAFF.

This chain connects TRBV11-3 to TRBJ2-3, with TRBD2 matching 7 bases. The CDR3 loop spans 14 amino acids. The junction had 4 bases not matched to a gene; V was cut back by 5 bases and J by 2 bases. CDR1 and CDR2 (germline): SGHNT, YENEEA. Here the CDR3 DNA reads TGTGCCAGCAGCCCCGGGAGGCTCACAGATACGCAGTATTTT. Residues: CASSPGRLTDTQYF. The variable domain in full, completed from reference TRBV11-3 and TRBJ2-3, reads EAGVVQSPRYKIIEKKQPVAFWCNPISGHNTLYWYLQNLGQGPELLIRYENEEAVDDSQLPKDRFSAERLKGVDSTLKIQPAELGDSAVYLCASSPGRLTDTQYFGPGTRLTVL.

The chain links TRBV30 to TRBJ2-2; D perhaps matches TRBD2 (6 bases). V was cut by 0 bases and J by 0 bases, with 8 bases left in between. Germline assignment: CDR1 GTSNPN and CDR2 SVGIG (reference sequence). This CDR3 is built from 15 residues. The CDR3, as DNA: TGTGCCTGGAGTGTACCTAGCGCGAACACCGGGGAGCTGTTTTTT. Translating it yields CAWSVPSANTGELFF.

The CDR3 DNA reads as TGTGCCAGCTCACCACCGATAGGGGTTAATTCACCCCTCCACTTT. Protein product: CASSPPIGVNSPLHF. The V call is TRBV18, the J call TRBJ1-6; D perhaps matches TRBD1 (5 bases). The V end lost 0 bases, the J end lost 6 bases, and 9 bases lay between the germline ends. Germline CDR1 is KGHSH and CDR2 is LQKENI. There are 15 residues in the CDR3.

The V and J genes are TRBV2 and TRBJ2-1, with D possibly TRBD1 on 5 matching bases. V lost 5 bases, J lost 5 bases, and 10 bases lay in between. The germline V gene has CDR1 SNHLY and CDR2 FYNNEI. There are 13 residues in the CDR3. The CDR3 sequence: CASSRTNDNEQFF. For the CDR3, the DNA is TGTGCCAGCAGTCGGACAAACGACAATGAGCAGTTCTTC.

This chain links TRBV19 with TRBJ2-7, with 12 nucleotides matching TRBD1. CDR3 length: 14 amino acids. Per germline, CDR1 LNHDA and CDR2 SQIVND (reference sequence). V was pared by 6 bases and J by 6 bases, with 6 bases of the junction left unmatched. The CDR3 loop is CASRRGQGASEQYF. In DNA, the CDR3 is TGTGCCAGTAGGCGGGGACAGGGGGCCTCCGAGCAGTACTTC.